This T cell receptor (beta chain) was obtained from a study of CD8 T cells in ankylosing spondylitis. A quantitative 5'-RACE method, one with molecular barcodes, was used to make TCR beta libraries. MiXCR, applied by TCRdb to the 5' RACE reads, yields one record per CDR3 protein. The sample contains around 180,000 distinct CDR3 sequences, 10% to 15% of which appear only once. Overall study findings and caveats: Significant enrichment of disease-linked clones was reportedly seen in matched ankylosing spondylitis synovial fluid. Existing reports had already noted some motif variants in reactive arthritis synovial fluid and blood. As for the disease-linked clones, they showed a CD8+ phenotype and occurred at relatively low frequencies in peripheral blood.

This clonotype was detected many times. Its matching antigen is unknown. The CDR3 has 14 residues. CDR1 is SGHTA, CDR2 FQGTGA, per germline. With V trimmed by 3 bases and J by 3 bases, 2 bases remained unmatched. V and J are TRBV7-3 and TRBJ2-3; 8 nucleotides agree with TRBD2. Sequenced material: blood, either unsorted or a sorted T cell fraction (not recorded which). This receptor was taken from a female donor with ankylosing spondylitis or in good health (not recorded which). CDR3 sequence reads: CASSLGLGTDTQYF. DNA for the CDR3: TGTGCCAGCAGCTTGGGACTAGGGACAGATACGCAGTATTTT.